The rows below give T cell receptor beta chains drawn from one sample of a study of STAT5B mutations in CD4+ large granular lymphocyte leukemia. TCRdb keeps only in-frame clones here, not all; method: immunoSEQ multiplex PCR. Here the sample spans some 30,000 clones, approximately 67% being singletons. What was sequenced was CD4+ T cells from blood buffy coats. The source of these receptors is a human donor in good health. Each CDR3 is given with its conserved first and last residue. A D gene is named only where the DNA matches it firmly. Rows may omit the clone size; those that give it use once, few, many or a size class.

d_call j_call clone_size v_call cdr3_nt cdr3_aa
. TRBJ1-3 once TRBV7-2 TGTGCCAGCAGCTTAGAGGCGGGAGTAGCTGGAAACACCATATATTTT CASSLEAGVAGNTIYF
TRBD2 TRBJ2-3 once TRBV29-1 TGCAGCGTTGGCGGGAGGACAGATACGCAGTATTTT CSVGGRTDTQYF
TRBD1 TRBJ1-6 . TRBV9 TGTGCCAGCAGCGTTGAGACAGGGGAGAGTTCACCCCTCCACTTT CASSVETGESSPLHF
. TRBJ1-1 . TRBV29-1 TGCAGCTCCGGGGGTTTGACAGGAGGGAAGAAAGCTTTCTTT CSSGGLTGGKKAFF
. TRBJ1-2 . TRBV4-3 TGCGCCAGCAGCCAAGTTACCGGGATCCTAGAACAGGATGGCTACACCTTC CASSQVTGILEQDGYTF
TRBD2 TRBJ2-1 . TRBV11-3 TGTGCCAGCAGCTTACTTACGTCTAGCGGGGGCGGCGAGCAGTTCTTC CASSLLTSSGGGEQFF
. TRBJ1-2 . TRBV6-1 TGTGCCAGCAGTGTTCAGGGAAGTGGCTACACCTTC CASSVQGSGYTF
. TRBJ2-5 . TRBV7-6 TGTGCCAGCAGCTTAGCGTTGGAGACCCAGTACTTC CASSLALETQYF
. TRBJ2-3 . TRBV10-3 TGTGCCACGCAAAAGGGCTCAGGTAGTACGGTGCCAGATACGCAGTATTTT CATQKGSGSTVPDTQYF
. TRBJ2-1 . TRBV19 TGTGCCAGTAGTATCGGCATCAATGAGCAGTTCTTC CASSIGINEQFF
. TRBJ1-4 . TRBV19 TGTGCCAGTAGTATGGGACGGCTTAATGAAAAACTGTTTTTT CASSMGRLNEKLFF
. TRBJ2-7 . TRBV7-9 TGTGCCAGCACCCTCCCGCCGGCCTACGAGCAGTACTTC CASTLPPAYEQYF
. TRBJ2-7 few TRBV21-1 TGTGCCAGTACCCGACGGGGATCCTACGAGCAGTACTTC CASTRRGSYEQYF
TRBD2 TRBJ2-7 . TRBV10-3 TGTGCCATCAGTGAGACTGGACTAGCGGGGGGTTACAACGAGCAGTACTTC CAISETGLAGGYNEQYF
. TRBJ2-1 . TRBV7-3 TGTGCCAGCAGCTTAACAGAACAGAGTTTTAGGGAGCAGTTCTTC CASSLTEQSFREQFF
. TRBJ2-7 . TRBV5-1 TGCGCCAGCAGCCCCCGGACAGACGCCCTGGAGCAGTACTTC CASSPRTDALEQYF
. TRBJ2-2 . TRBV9 TGTGCCAGCAGCGCCGCCACCGGGGAGCTGTTTTTT CASSAATGELFF
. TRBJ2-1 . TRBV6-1 TGTGCCAGCAGTGAAGGGGGGGGCTGGTACAATGAGCAGTTCTTC CASSEGGGWYNEQFF
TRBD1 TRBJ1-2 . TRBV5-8 TGTGCCAGCAGCTGGACAGGGAACTATGGCTACACCTTC CASSWTGNYGYTF
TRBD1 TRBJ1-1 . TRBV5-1 TGCGCCAGCAGCTTGGGACAGGGGGGGACTGAAGCTTTCTTT CASSLGQGGTEAFF
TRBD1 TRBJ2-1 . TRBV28 TGTGCCAGCAGTTTATCAGGGACAGGGGTGAATGAGCAGTTCTTC CASSLSGTGVNEQFF
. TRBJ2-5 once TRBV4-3 TGCGCCAGCAGCCAAGATTTATCCCGGGAGACCCAGTACTTC CASSQDLSRETQYF
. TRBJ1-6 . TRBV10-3 TGTGCCATCAGTGTTCAGGGGCTCGATTCACCCCTCCACTTT CAISVQGLDSPLHF
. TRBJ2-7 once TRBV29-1 TGCAGCGTTGAAAACATACAAACGGACGAGCAGTACTTC CSVENIQTDEQYF
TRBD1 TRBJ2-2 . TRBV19 TGTGCCAGTAGTGCATCCGGGACAGGGGTGTTAACCGGGGAGCTGTTTTTT CASSASGTGVLTGELFF
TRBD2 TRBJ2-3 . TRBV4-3 TGCGCCAGCAGCCAAGATTTAGCGGGGGGGAAGGAAGATACGCAGTATTTT CASSQDLAGGKEDTQYF
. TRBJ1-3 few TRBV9 TGTGCCAGCAGCTCCACGTCTGGAAACACCATATATTTT CASSSTSGNTIYF
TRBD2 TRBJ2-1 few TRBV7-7 TGTGCCAGCAGCCCGTCGAGCGGGGGGGCCCATGAGCAGTTCTTC CASSPSSGGAHEQFF
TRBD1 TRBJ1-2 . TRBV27 TGTGCCAGCAGTTTAGTGACAGGGGGCCCTGGCTACACCTTC CASSLVTGGPGYTF
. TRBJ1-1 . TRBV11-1 TGTGCCAGCAGCTTAGGGAGGACTGAAGCTTTCTTT CASSLGRTEAFF
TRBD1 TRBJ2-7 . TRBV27 TGTGCCAGCAGTTTATCCGGACAGGTCGTGACCTACGAGCAGTACTTC CASSLSGQVVTYEQYF
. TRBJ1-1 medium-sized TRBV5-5 TGTGCCAGCAGCCCACAGGGGAACACTGAAGCTTTCTTT CASSPQGNTEAFF
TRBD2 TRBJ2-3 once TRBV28 TGTGCCAGCAGTACCGGGGGGGCCCGAGTGACAGATACGCAGTATTTT CASSTGGARVTDTQYF
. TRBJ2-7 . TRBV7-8 TGTGCCAGCAGCTTAGCCGGTTACTCCTACGAGCAGTACTTC CASSLAGYSYEQYF
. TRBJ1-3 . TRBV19 TGTGCCAGTAGTATAGGTGTCTCTGGAAACACCATATATTTT CASSIGVSGNTIYF
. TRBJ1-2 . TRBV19 TGTGCCAGTAGTACCCGCAGGGCCTTGGATGGCTACACCTTC CASSTRRALDGYTF
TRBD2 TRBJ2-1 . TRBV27 TGTGCCAGCAGAGGACTAGCGGGATACAGTGAGCAGTTCTTC CASRGLAGYSEQFF
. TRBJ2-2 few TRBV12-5 TGTGCTAGTGGTTTATCCGCCGGGGAGCTGTTTTTT CASGLSAGELFF
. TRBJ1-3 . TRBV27 TGTGCCAGCAGTTTTTCTGGAGCTGCTGGAAACACCATATATTTT CASSFSGAAGNTIYF
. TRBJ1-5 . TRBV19 TGTGCCAGTAGTATTGAGGGACTGACCTCAAGCAATCAGCCCCAGCATTTT CASSIEGLTSSNQPQHF
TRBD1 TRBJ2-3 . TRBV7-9 TGTGCCGTTCGACAGGGGGCAGGGACAGATACGCAGTATTTT CAVRQGAGTDTQYF
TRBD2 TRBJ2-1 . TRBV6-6 TGTGCCAGCACCCCCCGGCGGGGGGCCTACAATGAGCAGTTCTTC CASTPRRGAYNEQFF
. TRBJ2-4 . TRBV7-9 TGTGCCAGCAGCTTAGCGGGAGGGGGAGAGGTCATTCAGTACTTC CASSLAGGGEVIQYF
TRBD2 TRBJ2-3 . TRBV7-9 TGTGCCAGCAGCTGGGGGGGGGACGGTACGCAGTATTTT CASSWGGDGTQYF
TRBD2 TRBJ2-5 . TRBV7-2 TGTGCCAGCAGTTCCCGGACTAGCGGGGGGGCGGGGTCTGAGACCCAGTACTTC CASSSRTSGGAGSETQYF
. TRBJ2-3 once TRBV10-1 TGCGCCAGCTCAAACCGGGCCCTAGGGACAGATACGCAGTATTTT CASSNRALGTDTQYF